What follows describes a single TCR beta chain. The antigen is not known. Germline values: CDR1 MNHEY, CDR2 SVGAGI. The CDR3 length is 13 residues. V shed 6 bases, J shed 2 bases, and the junction held 2 bases outside the gene matches. The entry originates in a study of cytomegalovirus exposure and HLA in healthy donors. Study-wide findings and caveats: Subsequent analysis showed first-cohort TCR clusters tending to co-occur in over a hundred validation repertoires. Most TCR sequences were seen very rarely across donors, but some public TCRs occurred in many. A few CMV-associated chains were confirmed in vitro to be specific for CMV antigens.

Libraries were prepared by immunoSEQ multiplex PCR; TCRdb keeps only in-frame clonotypes and omits some of them. The table shows approximately 170,000 clones, with about four fifths occurring only once. Sequenced input: PBMCs. V usage is TRBV6-5 and J usage is TRBJ1-2, with TRBD1 matching 8 bases. This sequence was found in a young man in good health and CMV-seropositive. CDR3 nucleotide sequence: TGTGCCAGCAGGCGACAGGGGAACTATGGCTACACCTTC. Its protein product is CASRRQGNYGYTF.